Below, one T cell receptor beta chain is given with its context. Its matching antigen is unknown. These data originate in a study of cytotoxic CD8 clonotypes in ibrutinib-treated CLL. Overall study findings and caveats: Public clonotypes proved infrequent, and on treatment they shrank or remained steady. Clonality measured at baseline exceeded age-matched healthy donors, tracking circulating CD8+ T-cell counts.

TCRdb keeps only in-frame clones here, not all; method: immunoSEQ multiplex PCR. The table shows 190,000 or so clones, with over 55% occurring only once. Germline assignment: CDR1 SNHLY and CDR2 FYNNEI. V dropped 8 bases and J dropped 0 bases, with 5 bases sitting between them. The length of the CDR3 is 12 residues. This chain joins TRBV2 and TRBJ2-4; no clear D. The source is a human donor with chronic lymphocytic leukemia. The sample consisted of PBMCs, taken after 24 months of ibrutinib treatment. For the CDR3, the DNA is TGTGCCAGCTATCTAGCCAAAAACATTCAGTACTTC. It is translated as CASYLAKNIQYF.